The sequence of this T cell receptor (beta chain) was determined in a study of cytomegalovirus exposure and HLA in healthy donors. On the study more broadly: According to later analysis, the same platform produced the 130 or so validation and about 700 first-cohort repertoires. Findings and caveats of the study: There were approximately 150 TCR beta chains listed as cytomegalovirus-associated. Reportedly, diagnosis of cytomegalovirus status by the classifier showed high specificity and sensitivity. Rarity characterized most TCR sequences, yet some public TCRs appeared in many donors.

The table came from immunoSEQ multiplex PCR; TCRdb's copy has only in-frame clones and leaves some out. The sample comprises about 120,000 clones, about 88% of which are singletons, and 1% to 1.5% rests with the top ten. Details on this clone: Its antigen is still unknown.

This TCR derives from a young woman in good health and CMV-seronegative. Sequencing input: PBMCs.

The CDR3 coding sequence is TGTGCCAGCAGCGAGGAGGGGGCAGCCCAGCATTTT. Amino acids: CASSEEGAAQHF. This rearrangement joins TRBV6-1 to TRBJ1-5; 7 bases align to TRBD1. Germline V gene data show CDR1 as MNHNS and CDR2 as SASEGT. V trimming: 6 bases; J trimming: 11 bases; junction bases outside the gene matches: 7. The CDR3 has 12 amino acids.